This T cell receptor (beta chain) was identified in a study of cytomegalovirus exposure and HLA in healthy donors. Findings and limits, study-wide: When analyzed later, the rates of TCR association showed variation by HLA locus, with DRB1 the most and HLA-C the fewest. Some segments of the V type, notably TRBV6-2 and TRBV6-3, were excluded as indistinguishable. Sequencing probably produced one cluster of sequence variants that were highly shared. Productive rates of about 90% or about 30% were seen for most TCR beta V segments in an earlier analysis.

Primers for the PCR totalled 60 Vbeta and 13 Jbeta. Using immunoSEQ multiplex PCR, the repertoire was profiled, and TCRdb retains in-frame clones only, with some absent. The data hold around 190,000 clones, with about 9% observed a single time. This clone has a count of ten or more. Its antigen is not known. The germline V gene encodes CDR1 MNHEY and CDR2 SVGAGI. This CDR3 region has 14 residues. Deletions cut 7 bases from V and 1 base from J, with 11 bases between. The sequence came from a woman aged 30 to 39 in good health and CMV-seropositive. The sample was PBMCs. This sequence joins TRBV6-5 and TRBJ1-5, with no clear D. CDR3 DNA sequence: TGTGCCAGCAAGGCCGTCGGGAGCAATCAGCCCCAGCATTTT. Translation gives CASKAVGSNQPQHF.